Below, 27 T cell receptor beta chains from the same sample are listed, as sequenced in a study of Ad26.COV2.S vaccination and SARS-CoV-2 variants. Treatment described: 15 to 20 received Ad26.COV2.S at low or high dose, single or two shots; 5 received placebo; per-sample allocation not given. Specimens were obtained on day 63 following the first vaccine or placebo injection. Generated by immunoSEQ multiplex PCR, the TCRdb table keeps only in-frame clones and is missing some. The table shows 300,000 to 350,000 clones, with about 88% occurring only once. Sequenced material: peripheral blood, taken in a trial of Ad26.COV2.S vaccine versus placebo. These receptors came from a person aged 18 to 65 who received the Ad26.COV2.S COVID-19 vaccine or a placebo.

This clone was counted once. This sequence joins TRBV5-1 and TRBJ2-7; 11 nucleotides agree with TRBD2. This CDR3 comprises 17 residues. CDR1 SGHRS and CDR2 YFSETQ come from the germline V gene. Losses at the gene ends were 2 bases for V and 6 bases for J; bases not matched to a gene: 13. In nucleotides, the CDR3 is TGCGCCAGCAGCTTAACTAGCGGGAGTATCGGGGCGCGCGAGCAGTACTTC. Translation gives CASSLTSGSIGAREQYF.

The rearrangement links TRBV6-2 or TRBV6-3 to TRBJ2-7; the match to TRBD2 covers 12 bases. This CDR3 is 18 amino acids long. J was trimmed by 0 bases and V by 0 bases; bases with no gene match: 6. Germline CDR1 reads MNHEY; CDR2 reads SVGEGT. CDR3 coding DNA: TGTGCCAGCAGTTACTCGAGGCTAGCGGGGGGGAGCTCCTACGAGCAGTACTTC. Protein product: CASSYSRLAGGSSYEQYF.

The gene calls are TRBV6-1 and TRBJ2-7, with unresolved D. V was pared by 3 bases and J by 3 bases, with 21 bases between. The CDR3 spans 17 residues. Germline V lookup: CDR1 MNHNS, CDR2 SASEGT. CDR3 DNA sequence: TGTGCCAGCAGTGAGACGCCCGTTGGAGCAGTTATCTACGAGCAGTACTTC. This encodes CASSETPVGAVIYEQYF.

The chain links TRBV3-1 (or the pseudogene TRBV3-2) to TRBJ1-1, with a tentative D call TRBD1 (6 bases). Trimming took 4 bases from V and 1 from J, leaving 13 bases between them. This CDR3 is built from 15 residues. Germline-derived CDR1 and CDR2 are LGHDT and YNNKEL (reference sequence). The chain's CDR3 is CASSPKWGQNTEAFF. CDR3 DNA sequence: TGTGCCAGCAGCCCTAAGTGGGGGCAGAACACTGAAGCTTTCTTT.

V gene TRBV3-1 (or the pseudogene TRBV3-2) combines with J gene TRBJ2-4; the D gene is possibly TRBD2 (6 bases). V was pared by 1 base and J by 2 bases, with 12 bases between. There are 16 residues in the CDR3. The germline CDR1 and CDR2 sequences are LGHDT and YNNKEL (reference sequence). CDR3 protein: CASSQGPRGSKNIQYF. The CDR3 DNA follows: TGTGCCAGCAGCCAAGGGCCTCGGGGGTCCAAAAACATTCAGTACTTC.

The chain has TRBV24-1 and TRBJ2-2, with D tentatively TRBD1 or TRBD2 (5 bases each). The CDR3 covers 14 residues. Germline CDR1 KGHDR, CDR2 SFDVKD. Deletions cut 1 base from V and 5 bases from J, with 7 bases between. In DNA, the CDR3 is TGTGCCACCAGTGATTTTGAGGGGACCGGGGAGCTGTTTTTT. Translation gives CATSDFEGTGELFF.

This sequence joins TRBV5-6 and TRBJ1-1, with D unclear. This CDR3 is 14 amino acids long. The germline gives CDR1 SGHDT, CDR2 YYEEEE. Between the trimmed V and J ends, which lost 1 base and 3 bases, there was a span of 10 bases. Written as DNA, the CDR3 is TGTGCCAGCAGCTTGTACGGGCAGGACACTGAAGCTTTCTTT. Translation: CASSLYGQDTEAFF.

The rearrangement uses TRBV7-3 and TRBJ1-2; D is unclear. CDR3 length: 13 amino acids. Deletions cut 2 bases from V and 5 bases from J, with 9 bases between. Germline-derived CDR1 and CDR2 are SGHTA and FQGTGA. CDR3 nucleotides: TGTGCCAGCAGCTTAGGAGGCACTTATGGCTACACCTTC. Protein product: CASSLGGTYGYTF.

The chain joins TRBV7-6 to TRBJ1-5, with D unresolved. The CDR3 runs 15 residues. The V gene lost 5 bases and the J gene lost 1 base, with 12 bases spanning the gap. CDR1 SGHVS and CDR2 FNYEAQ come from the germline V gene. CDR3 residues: CASSAGIRSNQPQHF. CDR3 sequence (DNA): TGTGCCAGCAGCGCGGGAATAAGAAGCAATCAGCCCCAGCATTTT.

Here the CDR3 DNA reads TGTGCCAGCAGCTTGAAGCTGGACGAGGGGGAGCAGTACTTC. This sequence encodes CASSLKLDEGEQYF. The gene calls are TRBV5-4 and TRBJ2-7; perhaps D is TRBD1 or TRBD2 (5 bases each). In germline, CDR1 is SGHNT, CDR2 YYREEE (reference sequence). CDR3 length: 14 residues. V gave up 1 base and J gave up 7 bases, with 15 bases separating them.

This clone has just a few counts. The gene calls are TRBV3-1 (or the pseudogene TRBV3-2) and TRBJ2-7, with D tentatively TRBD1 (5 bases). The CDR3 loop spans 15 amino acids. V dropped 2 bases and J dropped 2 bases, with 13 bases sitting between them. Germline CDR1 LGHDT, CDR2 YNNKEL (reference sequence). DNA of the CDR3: TGTGCCAGCAGCCAATCAAGGACATACGCCTACGAGCAGTACTTC. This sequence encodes CASSQSRTYAYEQYF.

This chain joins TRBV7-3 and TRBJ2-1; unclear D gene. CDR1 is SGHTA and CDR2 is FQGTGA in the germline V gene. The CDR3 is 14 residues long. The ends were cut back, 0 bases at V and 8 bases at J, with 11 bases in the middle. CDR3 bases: TGTGCCAGCAGCTTAACGTACGGTAGGTATGAGCAGTTCTTC. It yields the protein CASSLTYGRYEQFF.

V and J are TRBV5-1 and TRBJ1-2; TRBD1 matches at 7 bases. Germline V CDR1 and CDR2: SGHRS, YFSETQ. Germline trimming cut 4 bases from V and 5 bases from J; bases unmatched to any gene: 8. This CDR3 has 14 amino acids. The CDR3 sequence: CASSPGTDIYGYTF. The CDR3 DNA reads TGCGCCAGCAGCCCTGGGACAGACATATATGGCTACACCTTC. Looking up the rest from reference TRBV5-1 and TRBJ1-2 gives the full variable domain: KAGVTQTPRYLIKTRGQQVTLSCSPISGHRSVSWYQQTPGQGLQFLFEYFSETQRNKGNFPGRFSGRQFSNSRSEMNVSTLELGDSALYLCASSPGTDIYGYTFGSGTRLTVV.

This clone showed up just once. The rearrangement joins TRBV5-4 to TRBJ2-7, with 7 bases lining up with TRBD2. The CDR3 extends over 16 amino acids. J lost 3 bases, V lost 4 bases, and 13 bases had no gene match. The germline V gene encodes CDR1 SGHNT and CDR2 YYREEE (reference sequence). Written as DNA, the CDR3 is TGTGCCAGCAGCCCCCCCGGGGTAGCGGGTATCTACGAGCAGTACTTC. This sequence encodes CASSPPGVAGIYEQYF.

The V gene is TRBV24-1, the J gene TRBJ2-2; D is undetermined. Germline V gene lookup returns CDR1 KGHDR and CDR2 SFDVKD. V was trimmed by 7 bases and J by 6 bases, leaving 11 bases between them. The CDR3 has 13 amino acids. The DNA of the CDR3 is TGTGCCACCAGGGGAAGTGAGGCCGGGGAGCTGTTTTTT. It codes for CATRGSEAGELFF.

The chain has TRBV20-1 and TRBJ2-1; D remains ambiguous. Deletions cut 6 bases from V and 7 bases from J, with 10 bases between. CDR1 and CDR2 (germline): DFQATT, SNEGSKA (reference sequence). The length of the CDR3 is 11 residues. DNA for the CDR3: TGCAGTGCCTTTCAGGCAAATGAGCAGTTCTTC. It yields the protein CSAFQANEQFF.

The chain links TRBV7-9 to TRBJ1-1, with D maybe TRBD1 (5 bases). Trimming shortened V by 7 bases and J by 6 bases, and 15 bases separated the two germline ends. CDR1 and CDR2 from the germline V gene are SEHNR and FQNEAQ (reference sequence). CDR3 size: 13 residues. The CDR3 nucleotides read TGTGCCAGCACCCTTCTCCAGGGTTCTGAAGCTTTCTTT. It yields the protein CASTLLQGSEAFF.

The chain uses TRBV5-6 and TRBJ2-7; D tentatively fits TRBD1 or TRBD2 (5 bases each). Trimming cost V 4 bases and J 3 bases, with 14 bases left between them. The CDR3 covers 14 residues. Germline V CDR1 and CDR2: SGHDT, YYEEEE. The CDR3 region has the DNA TGTGCCAGCAGCGCACCGGGACGGGACTACGAGCAGTACTTC. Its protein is CASSAPGRDYEQYF.

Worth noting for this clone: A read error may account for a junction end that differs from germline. CDR3 nucleotides: TGTGCCGCCAGCTTCGTAGCGGGAAGCTCCTACGAGCAGTACTTC. Encoded protein: CAASFVAGSSYEQYF. This chain links TRBV15 with TRBJ2-7, with TRBD2 identical over 8 bases. CDR3 length: 15 residues. Germline V gene sequence: CDR1 LNHNV, CDR2 YYDKDF (reference sequence). The entire variable domain, with the rest obtained from reference TRBV15 and TRBJ2-7, is as follows: DAMVIQNPRYQVTQFGKPVTLSCSQTLNHNVMYWYQQKSSQAPKLLFHYYDKDFNNEADTPDNFQSRRPNTSFCFLDIRSPGLGDTAMYLCAASFVAGSSYEQYFGPGTRLTVT.

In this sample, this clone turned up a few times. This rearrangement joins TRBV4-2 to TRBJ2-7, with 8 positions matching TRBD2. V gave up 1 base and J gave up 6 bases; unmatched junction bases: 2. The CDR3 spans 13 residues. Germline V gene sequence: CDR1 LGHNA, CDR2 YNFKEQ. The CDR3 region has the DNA TGTGCCAGCAGCCAAGCGGGGGGGGCCGAGCAGTACTTC. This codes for CASSQAGGAEQYF.

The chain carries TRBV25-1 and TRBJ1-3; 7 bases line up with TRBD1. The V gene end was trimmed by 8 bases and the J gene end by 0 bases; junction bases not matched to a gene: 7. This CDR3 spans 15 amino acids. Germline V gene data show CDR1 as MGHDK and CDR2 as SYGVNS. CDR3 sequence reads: CASGYRGFSGNTIYF. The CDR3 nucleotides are TGTGCCAGCGGATACAGGGGATTCTCTGGAAACACCATATATTTT.

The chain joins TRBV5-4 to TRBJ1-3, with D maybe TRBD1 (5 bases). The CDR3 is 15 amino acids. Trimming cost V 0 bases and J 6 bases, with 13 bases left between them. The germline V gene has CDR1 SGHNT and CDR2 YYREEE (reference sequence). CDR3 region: CASSLVGGLENTIYF. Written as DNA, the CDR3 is TGTGCCAGCAGCTTGGTGGGGGGACTGGAAAACACCATATATTTT.

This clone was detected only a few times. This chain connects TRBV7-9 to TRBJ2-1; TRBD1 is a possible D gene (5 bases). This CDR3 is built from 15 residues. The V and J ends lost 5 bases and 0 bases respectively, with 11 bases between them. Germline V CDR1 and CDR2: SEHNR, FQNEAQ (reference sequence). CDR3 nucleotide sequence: TGTGCCAGCAGCCAAGCGCAGGGCTCCTACAATGAGCAGTTCTTC. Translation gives CASSQAQGSYNEQFF.

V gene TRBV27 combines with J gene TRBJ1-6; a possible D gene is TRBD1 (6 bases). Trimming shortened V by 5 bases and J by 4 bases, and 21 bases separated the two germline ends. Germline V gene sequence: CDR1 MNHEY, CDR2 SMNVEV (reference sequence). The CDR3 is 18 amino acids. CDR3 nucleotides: TGTGCCAGCAGTCTATTAAACAGGGATGGAGGTTATAATTCACCCCTCCACTTT. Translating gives CASSLLNRDGGYNSPLHF.

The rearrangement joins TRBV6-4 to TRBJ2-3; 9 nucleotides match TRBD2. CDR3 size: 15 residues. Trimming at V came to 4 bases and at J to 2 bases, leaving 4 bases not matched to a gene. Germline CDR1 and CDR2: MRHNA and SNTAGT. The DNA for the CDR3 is TGTGCCAGCAGTGTAGCGGGAGAGCCCACAGATACGCAGTATTTT. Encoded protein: CASSVAGEPTDTQYF.

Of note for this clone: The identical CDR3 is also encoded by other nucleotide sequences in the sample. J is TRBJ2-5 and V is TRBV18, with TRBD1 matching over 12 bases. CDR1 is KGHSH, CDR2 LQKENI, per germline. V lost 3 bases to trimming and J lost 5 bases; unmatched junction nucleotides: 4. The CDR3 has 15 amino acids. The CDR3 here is CASSPGTGGRETQYF. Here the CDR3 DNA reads TGTGCCAGCTCACCCGGGACAGGGGGCAGGGAGACCCAGTACTTC.

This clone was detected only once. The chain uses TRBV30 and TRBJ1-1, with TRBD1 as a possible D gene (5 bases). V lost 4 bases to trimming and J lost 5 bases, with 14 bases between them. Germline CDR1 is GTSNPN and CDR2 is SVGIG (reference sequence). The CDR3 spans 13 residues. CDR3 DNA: TGTGCCTGGATAAGGGGTTCTAGGACTGAAGCTTTCTTT. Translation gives CAWIRGSRTEAFF.